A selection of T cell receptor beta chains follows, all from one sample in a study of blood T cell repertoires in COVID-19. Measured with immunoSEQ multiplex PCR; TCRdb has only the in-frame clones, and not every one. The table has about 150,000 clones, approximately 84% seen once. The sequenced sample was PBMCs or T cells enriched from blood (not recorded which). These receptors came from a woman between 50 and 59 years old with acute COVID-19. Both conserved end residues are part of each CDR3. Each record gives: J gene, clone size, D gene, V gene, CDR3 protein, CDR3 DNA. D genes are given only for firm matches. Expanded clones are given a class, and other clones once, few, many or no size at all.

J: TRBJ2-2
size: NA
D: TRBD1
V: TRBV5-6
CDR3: CASSPPETGAGELFF
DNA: TGTGCCAGCAGCCCGCCCGAAACAGGGGCCGGGGAGCTGTTTTTT

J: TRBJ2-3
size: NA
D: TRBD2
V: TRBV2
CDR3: CASIPNQRGNTQYF
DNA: TGTGCCAGCATTCCCAATCAGCGGGGAAATACGCAGTATTTT

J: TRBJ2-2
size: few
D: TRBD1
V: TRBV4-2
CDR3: CASSQDFRGRLTGELFF
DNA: TGTGCCAGCAGCCAAGATTTCAGGGGGCGCCTTACCGGGGAGCTGTTTTTT

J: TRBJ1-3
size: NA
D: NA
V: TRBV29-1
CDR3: CSVEGSGNTIYF
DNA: TGCAGCGTGGAGGGATCCGGAAACACCATATATTTT

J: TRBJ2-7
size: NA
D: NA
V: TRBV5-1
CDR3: CASSLAVDEQYF
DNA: TGCGCCAGCAGCTTGGCAGTCGACGAGCAGTACTTC

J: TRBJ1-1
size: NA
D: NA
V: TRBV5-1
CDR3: CASSPPGGMSTEAFF
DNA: TGCGCCAGCAGCCCGCCGGGAGGGATGAGCACTGAAGCTTTCTTT

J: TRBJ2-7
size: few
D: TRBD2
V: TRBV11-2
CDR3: CASSLERLAGNEQYF
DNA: TGTGCCAGCAGCTTAGAAAGACTAGCGGGAAACGAGCAGTACTTC

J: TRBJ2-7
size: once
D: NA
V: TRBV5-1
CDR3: CASAAEGYEQYF
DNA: TGCGCCAGCGCTGCCGAGGGATACGAGCAGTACTTC

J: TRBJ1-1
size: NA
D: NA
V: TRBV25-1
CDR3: CASTGPEFNTEAFF
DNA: TGTGCCTCTACTGGTCCCGAATTTAACACTGAAGCTTTCTTT

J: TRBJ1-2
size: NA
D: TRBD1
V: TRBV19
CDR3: CASRRQGAAVYGYTF
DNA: TGTGCCAGTAGGCGACAGGGGGCAGCAGTCTATGGCTACACCTTC

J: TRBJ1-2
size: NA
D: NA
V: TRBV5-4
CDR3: CASSLDQGFYTF
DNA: TGTGCCAGCAGCTTGGATCAGGGGTTCTACACCTTC

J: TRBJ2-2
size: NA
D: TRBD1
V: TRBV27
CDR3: CASGRDRGNTGELFF
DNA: TGTGCCAGCGGCCGGGACAGGGGGAACACCGGGGAGCTGTTTTTT

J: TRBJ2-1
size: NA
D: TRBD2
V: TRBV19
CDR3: CASSPTSGRARADNEQFF
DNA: TGTGCCAGTAGTCCAACTAGCGGGAGGGCCAGGGCGGACAATGAGCAGTTCTTC

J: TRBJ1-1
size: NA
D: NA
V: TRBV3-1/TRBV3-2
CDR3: CASREGNTEAFF
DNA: TGTGCCAGCAGGGAGGGGAACACTGAAGCTTTCTTT

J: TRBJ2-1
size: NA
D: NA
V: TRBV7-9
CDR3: CASSLGQVNEQFF
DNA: TGTGCCAGCAGCTTAGGACAGGTCAATGAGCAGTTCTTC

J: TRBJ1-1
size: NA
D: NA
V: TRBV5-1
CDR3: CASSIFSENTEAFF
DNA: TGCGCCAGCAGTATATTTAGTGAAAACACTGAAGCTTTCTTT

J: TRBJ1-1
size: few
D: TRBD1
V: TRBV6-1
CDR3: CASSEGTGGATEAFF
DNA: TGTGCCAGCAGTGAAGGGACAGGCGGGGCCACTGAAGCTTTCTTT

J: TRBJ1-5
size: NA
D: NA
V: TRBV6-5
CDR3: CASSVIGQMNQPLHF
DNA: TGTGCCAGCAGCGTGATTGGGCAGATGAATCAGCCCCTGCATTTT

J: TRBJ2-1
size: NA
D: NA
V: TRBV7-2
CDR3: CASSSPSPEQFF
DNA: TGTGCCAGCAGCTCTCCTAGCCCCGAGCAGTTCTTC

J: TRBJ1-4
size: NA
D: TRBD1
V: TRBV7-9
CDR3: CASSTPGTGEKLFF
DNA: TGTGCCAGCAGCACCCCCGGGACAGGCGAAAAACTGTTTTTT

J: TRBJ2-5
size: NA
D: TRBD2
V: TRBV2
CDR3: CASSEPSGSGTQYF
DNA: TGTGCCAGCAGTGAGCCTAGCGGCTCGGGGACCCAGTACTTC

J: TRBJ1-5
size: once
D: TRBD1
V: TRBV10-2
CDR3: CASSLGTGGQPQHF
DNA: TGCGCCAGCAGTCTAGGGACAGGTGGGCAGCCCCAGCATTTT

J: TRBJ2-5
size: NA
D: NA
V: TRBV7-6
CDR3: CASSLSRTLAQTQYF
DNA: TGTGCCAGCAGTTTATCCCGGACTTTAGCCCAGACCCAGTACTTC

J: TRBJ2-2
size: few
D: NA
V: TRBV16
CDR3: CASSGLDGELFF
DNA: TGTGCCAGCAGCGGGCTCGACGGGGAGCTGTTTTTT

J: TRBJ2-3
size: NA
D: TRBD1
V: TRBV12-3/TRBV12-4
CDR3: CADRPSTDTQYF
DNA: TGTGCGGACAGGCCTAGCACAGATACGCAGTATTTT

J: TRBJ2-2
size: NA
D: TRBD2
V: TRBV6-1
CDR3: CASSARAAGANTGELFF
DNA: TGTGCCAGCAGTGCCCGGGCGGCGGGGGCGAACACCGGGGAGCTGTTTTTT

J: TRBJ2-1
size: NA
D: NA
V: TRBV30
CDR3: CAWSVLATFPYNEQFF
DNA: TGTGCCTGGAGTGTACTAGCCACTTTCCCCTACAATGAGCAGTTCTTC

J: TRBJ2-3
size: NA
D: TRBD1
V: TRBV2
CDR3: CASSAGTGNTDTQYF
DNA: TGTGCCAGCAGCGCCGGGACAGGCAACACAGATACGCAGTATTTT

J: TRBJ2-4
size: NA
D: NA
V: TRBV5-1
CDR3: CASSQTLLAKNIQYF
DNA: TGCGCCAGCAGCCAAACTCTTTTAGCCAAAAACATTCAGTACTTC

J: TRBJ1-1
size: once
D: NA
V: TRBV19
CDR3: CASSIGKARATEAFF
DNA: TGTGCCAGTAGTATAGGCAAGGCGAGGGCCACTGAAGCTTTCTTT

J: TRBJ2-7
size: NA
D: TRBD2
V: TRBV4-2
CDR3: CASSRSGTNYEQYF
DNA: TGTGCCAGCAGCCGTTCCGGGACTAACTACGAGCAGTACTTC

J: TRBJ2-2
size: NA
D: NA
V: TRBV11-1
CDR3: CASSLMTLNTGELFF
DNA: TGTGCCAGCAGCTTGATGACATTGAACACCGGGGAGCTGTTTTTT

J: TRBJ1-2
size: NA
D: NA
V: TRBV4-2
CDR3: CASSQDGTGSGYTF
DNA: TGTGCCAGCAGCCAAGATGGTACGGGTAGCGGCTACACCTTC

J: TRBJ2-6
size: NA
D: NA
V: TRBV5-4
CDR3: CASSLWGPGANVLTF
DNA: TGTGCCAGCAGCTTATGGGGGCCCGGGGCCAACGTCCTGACTTTC

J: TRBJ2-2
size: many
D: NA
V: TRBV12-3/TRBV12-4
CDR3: CASSLSGELFF
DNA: TGTGCCAGCAGTCTTTCTGGGGAGCTGTTTTTT

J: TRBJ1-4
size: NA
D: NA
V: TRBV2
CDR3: CASTPNPGEKLFF
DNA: TGTGCCAGCACACCGAACCCGGGTGAAAAACTGTTTTTT

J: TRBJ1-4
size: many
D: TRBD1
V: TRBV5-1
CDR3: CASSSGTGDEKLFF
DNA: TGCGCCAGCAGCTCCGGGACAGGGGATGAAAAACTGTTTTTT

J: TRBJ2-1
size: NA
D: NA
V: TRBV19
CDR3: CASGGATREYNEQFF
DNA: TGTGCCAGTGGTGGTGCGACTAGAGAGTACAATGAGCAGTTCTTC

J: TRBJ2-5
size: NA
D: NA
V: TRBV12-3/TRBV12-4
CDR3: CASSFRFQETQYF
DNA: TGTGCCAGCAGTTTTCGTTTCCAAGAGACCCAGTACTTC

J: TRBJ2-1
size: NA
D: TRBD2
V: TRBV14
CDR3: CASSQDILAGYNEQFF
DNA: TGTGCCAGCAGCCAAGATATCCTAGCGGGGTACAATGAGCAGTTCTTC

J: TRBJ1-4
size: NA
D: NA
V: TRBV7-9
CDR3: CASRSTRYEKLFF
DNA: TGTGCCAGCAGGTCTACTAGATATGAAAAACTGTTTTTT

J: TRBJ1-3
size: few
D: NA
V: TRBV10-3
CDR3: CAISESTGRSGNTIYF
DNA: TGTGCCATCAGTGAGTCGACAGGTCGCTCTGGAAACACCATATATTTT

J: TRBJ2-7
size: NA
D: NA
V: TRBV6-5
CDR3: CASFGHLSYEQYF
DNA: TGTGCCAGCTTCGGACACCTATCCTACGAGCAGTACTTC

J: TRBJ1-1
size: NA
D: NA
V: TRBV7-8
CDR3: CASSFQGNTEAFF
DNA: TGTGCCAGCAGCTTCCAGGGAAACACTGAAGCTTTCTTT

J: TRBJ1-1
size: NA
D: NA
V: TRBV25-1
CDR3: CASSEWGDGGAFF
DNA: TGTGCCAGCAGTGAATGGGGGGATGGGGGGGCTTTCTTT

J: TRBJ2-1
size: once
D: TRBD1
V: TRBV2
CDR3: CASSAETGSYNEQFF
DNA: TGTGCCAGCAGTGCGGAGACAGGGTCCTACAATGAGCAGTTCTTC

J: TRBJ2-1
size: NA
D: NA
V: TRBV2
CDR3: CASTYETRDPEQFF
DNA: TGTGCCAGTACCTACGAGACTAGGGACCCTGAACAGTTCTTC

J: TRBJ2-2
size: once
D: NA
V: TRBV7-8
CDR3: CASSLGPGVNTGELFF
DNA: TGTGCCAGCAGCTTAGGTCCCGGAGTAAACACCGGGGAGCTGTTTTTT

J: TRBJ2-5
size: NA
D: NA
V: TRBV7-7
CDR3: CASSLGAYQETQYF
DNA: TGTGCTAGCAGCTTAGGAGCGTACCAAGAGACCCAGTACTTC

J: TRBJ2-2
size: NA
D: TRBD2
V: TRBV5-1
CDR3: CASSGLAGASGELFF
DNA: TGCGCCAGCAGCGGGCTAGCGGGAGCTTCAGGGGAGCTGTTTTTT

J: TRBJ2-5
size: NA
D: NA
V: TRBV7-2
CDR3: CASSPGLQETQYF
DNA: TGTGCCAGCAGCCCGGGACTTCAAGAGACCCAGTACTTC

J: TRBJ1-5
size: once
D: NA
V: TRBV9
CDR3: CASSVSSGSQPQHF
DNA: TGTGCCAGCAGCGTATCATCAGGGTCTCAGCCCCAGCATTTT

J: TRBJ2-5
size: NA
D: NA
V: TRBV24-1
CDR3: CATSDFASEGQETQYF
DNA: TGTGCCACCAGTGATTTTGCTAGTGAAGGCCAAGAGACCCAGTACTTC

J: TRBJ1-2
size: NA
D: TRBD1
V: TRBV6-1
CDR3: CASSEAGGRGQNGYTF
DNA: TGTGCCAGCAGTGAAGCCGGCGGCAGGGGGCAGAATGGCTACACCTTC